The rows below give T cell receptor beta chains drawn from one sample of a study of T cell responses to AZD1222 COVID-19 vaccine. The assay was immunoSEQ multiplex PCR, and TCRdb's table has in-frame clones only and misses some. In the table there are roughly 110,000 clones, roughly 90% of which are singletons. Sequenced here: peripheral blood, sampled on day 0 of AZD1222 vaccination. Receptors originate from an adult in good health. Both conserved end residues are trimmed from each CDR3.

V	J	CDR3
TRBV28	TRBJ2-1	ASSFRANNEQF
TRBV7-3	TRBJ2-2	ASSRDRGYGELF
TRBV19	TRBJ2-2	ASSLGQGRDTGELF
TRBV4-1	TRBJ1-4	ASTSGGRDEKLF
TRBV9	TRBJ2-1	ASSAQPGAYNEQF
TRBV6-5	TRBJ2-3	ALTSGSTDTQY
TRBV6-5	TRBJ1-3	ASREGSGNTIY
TRBV28	TRBJ2-2	ASNPGQGYANTGELF
TRBV5-4	TRBJ2-3	ASSRELAGVPTDTQY
TRBV6-1	TRBJ2-7	ASSENTPGQGTYEQY
TRBV6-5	TRBJ1-2	ASRPGLRGYT
TRBV4-1	TRBJ2-7	ASSLGQPNEQY
TRBV4-1	TRBJ2-7	ASSQEGGVIEQY
TRBV12-3/TRBV12-4	TRBJ1-2	ASRLQGAFGYT
TRBV6-4	TRBJ1-6	ASSIRDGYNSPLH
TRBV30	TRBJ1-2	AWISTGQGAYGYT
TRBV9	TRBJ2-7	ASSASPTGNEQY
TRBV5-6	TRBJ1-2	ASSGGTAVYGYT
TRBV28	TRBJ1-5	ASSRTGGHQPQH
TRBV12-5	TRBJ2-5	ASGSLDGQETQY
TRBV7-2	TRBJ2-3	ASSLTPADTQY
TRBV28	TRBJ1-1	ASILGGGTNTEAF
TRBV29-1	TRBJ1-1	SVDRGNTEAF
TRBV7-6	TRBJ2-5	ASSLPQETQY
TRBV24-1	TRBJ1-5	ATSRGDQPQH
TRBV4-1	TRBJ1-5	ASSQVGPHQPQH
TRBV5-1	TRBJ2-2	ASSYRTGDTGELF
TRBV27	TRBJ2-7	ASSPRAGQY
TRBV19	TRBJ2-3	ASSIGGSADTQY
TRBV29-1	TRBJ2-1	SVSSGASYNEQF
TRBV7-9	TRBJ2-7	ASSTLTGRLSYEQY
TRBV18	TRBJ2-7	ASSPVEGAYEQY
TRBV9	TRBJ1-3	ASSPYNLKAGNTIY
TRBV7-2	TRBJ1-5	ASSSPLGFLNQPQH
TRBV5-1	TRBJ2-2	ASSASDTGELF
TRBV7-6	TRBJ2-2	ASSLAGGANTGELF
TRBV2	TRBJ1-1	ASSDRGRTEAF
TRBV4-3	TRBJ1-2	ASSQVAGQAGYT
TRBV11-2	TRBJ2-7	ASSSIGTGDVKSYEQY
TRBV27	TRBJ2-3	ASYSRADTQY